What follows is one T cell receptor beta chain and its context. These data are taken from a study of blood T cell repertoires in COVID-19. On the study more broadly: The study drew acute and convalescent COVID-19 samples from the United States, Italy and Spain. T cells, B-cell-depleted T cells, or PBMCs provided the cDNA or gDNA that served as material.

Original handling: It was from reference gene primer amplification that nucleated cell counts were estimated. Profiled with immunoSEQ multiplex PCR; TCRdb holds only in-frame clones, not every one. V and J calls and clone size are those listed in that table; D and trimming were worked out from the DNA. The profile shows roughly 220,000 clones, roughly 84% of them singletons. V was shortened by 3 bases and J by 5 bases, with 8 bases between the two germline ends. The V gene's germline CDR1 is SEHNR and CDR2 FQNEAQ (reference sequence). The CDR3 length is 13 residues. This clonotype was sampled from a woman aged 25 to 45 who had recovered from COVID-19. Sequencing was carried out using peripheral blood. This chain links TRBV7-9 with TRBJ2-1; no firm D call. The CDR3 here is CASSFGLHNEQFF. CDR3 nucleotide sequence: TGTGCCAGCAGCTTCGGGTTGCACAATGAGCAGTTCTTC.